This section outlines one TCR beta chain sequence together with its context. The data were obtained in a study of blood T cell repertoires in COVID-19. Followed longitudinally, the Seattle patients had been enrolled during active infection. With 0 bases clipped from V and 7 bases from J, the junction kept 6 bases outside the gene matches. Germline V CDR1 and CDR2: SGDLS, YYNGEE. This CDR3 region has 16 residues. Under the authors' procedure: Amplification of reference gene primers was used by the study to estimate nucleated cell counts. TCRdb keeps only in-frame clones here, not all; method: immunoSEQ multiplex PCR. V and J calls and clone size are copied from that table; D and trimming were computed from the DNA. The sample includes tens of thousands of clones, approximately 80% of them seen just once.

This chain joins TRBV9 and TRBJ2-4; 11 bases align to TRBD2. Material: peripheral blood. This sequence was found in a man in his forties or fifties with COVID-19, enrolled during active disease. DNA of the CDR3: TGTGCCAGCAGCGTAGGACTAGCGGGATCAAGGAACATTCAGTACTTC. It yields the protein CASSVGLAGSRNIQYF.